What follows describes a single TCR beta chain. As yet, its antigen is unknown. This CDR3 has 13 residues. V lost 2 bases to trimming and J lost 4 bases, with 5 bases between them. CDR1 and CDR2 (germline): MRHNA, SNTAGT. These data come from a study of cytomegalovirus exposure and HLA in healthy donors. Study results and limitations: Per a prior analysis, the majority of TCR beta V segments were productive roughly 87% or roughly 30% of the time.

The PCR had 60 Vbeta and 13 Jbeta primers. The repertoire was sequenced with immunoSEQ multiplex PCR; TCRdb's copy has only in-frame clones and lacks some. The sample contains some 150,000 clones, less than 80% of which appear only once. The gene calls are TRBV6-4 and TRBJ2-2; D perhaps matches TRBD1 (5 bases). The source of this sequence is a man aged 30-40 years in good health and CMV-seronegative. The sample taken for sequencing was PBMCs. The CDR3 DNA follows: TGTGCCAGCAGTGACCAGGGCACCGGGGAGCTGTTTTTT. Amino acid sequence: CASSDQGTGELFF.